This T cell receptor (beta chain) was sequenced during a study of vaccination and CD4 T cells after COVID-19. Study details: Two-dose vaccination with either BNT162b2 or mRNA-1273 was given to participants.

TCRdb re-called the PCR reads through MiXCR, storing one row per CDR3 protein. This sample has roughly 22,000 distinct CDR3 sequences, with under 60% found just once. As to this clonotype: One end of the junction is discordant with germline, which a read error may explain.

The V gene's germline CDR1 is SEHNR and CDR2 FQNEAQ (reference sequence). The CDR3 contains 13 residues. Sequenced material: CD4+ T cells from blood, taken before SARS-CoV-2 vaccination. The receptor comes from a human donor who had recovered from COVID-19. The chain joins TRBV7-9 to TRBJ2-7; D not resolved. The CDR3 nucleotides are TGTGCCAGCAGCTTCCCCGGTTGGTCCGAGCAGCACTTC. Encoded protein: CASSFPGWSEQHF.